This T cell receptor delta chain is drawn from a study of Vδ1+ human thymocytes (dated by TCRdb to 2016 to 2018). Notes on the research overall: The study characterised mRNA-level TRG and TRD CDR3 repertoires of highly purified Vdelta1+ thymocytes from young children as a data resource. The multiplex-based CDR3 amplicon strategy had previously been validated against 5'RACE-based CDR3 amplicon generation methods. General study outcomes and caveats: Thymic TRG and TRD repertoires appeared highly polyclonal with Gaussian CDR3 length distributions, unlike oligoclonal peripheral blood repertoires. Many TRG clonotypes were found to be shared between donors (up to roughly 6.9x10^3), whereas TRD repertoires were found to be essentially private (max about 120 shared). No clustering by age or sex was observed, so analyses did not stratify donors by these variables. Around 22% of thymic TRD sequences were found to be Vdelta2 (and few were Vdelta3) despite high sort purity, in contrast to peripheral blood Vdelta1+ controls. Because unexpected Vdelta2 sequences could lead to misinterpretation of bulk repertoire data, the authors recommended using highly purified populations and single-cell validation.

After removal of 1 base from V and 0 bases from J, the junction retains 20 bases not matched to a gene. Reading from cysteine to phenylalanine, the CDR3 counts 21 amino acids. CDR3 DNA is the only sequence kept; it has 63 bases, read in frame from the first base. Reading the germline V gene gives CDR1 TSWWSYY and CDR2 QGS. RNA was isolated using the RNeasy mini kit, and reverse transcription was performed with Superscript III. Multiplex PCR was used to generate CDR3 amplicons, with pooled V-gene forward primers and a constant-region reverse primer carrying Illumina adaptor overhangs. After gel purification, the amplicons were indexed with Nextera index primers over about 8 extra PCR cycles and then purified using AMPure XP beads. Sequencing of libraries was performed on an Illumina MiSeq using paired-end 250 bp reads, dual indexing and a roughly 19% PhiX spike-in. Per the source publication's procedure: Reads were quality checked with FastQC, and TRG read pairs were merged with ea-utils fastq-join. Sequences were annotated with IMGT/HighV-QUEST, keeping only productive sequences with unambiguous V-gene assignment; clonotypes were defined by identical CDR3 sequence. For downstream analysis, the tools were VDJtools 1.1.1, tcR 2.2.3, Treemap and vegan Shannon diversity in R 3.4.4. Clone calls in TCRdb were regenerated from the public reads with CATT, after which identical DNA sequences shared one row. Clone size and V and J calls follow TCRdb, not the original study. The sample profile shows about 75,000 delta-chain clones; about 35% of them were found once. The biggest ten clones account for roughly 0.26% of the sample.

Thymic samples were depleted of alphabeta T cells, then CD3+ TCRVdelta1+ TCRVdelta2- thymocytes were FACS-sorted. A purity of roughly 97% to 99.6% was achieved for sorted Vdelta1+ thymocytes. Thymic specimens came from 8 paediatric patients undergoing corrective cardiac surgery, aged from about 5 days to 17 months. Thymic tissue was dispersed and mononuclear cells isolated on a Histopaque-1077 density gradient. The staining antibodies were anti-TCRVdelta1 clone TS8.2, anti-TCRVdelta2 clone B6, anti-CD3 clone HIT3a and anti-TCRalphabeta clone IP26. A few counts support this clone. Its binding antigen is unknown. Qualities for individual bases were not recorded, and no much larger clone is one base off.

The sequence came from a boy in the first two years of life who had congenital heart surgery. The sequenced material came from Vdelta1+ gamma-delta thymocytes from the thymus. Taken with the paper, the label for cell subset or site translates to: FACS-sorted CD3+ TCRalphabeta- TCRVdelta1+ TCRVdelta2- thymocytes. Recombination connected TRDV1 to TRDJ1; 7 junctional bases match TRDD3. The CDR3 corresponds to CALGERCFGGHPRTYTDKLIF. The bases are TGTGCTCTTGGGGAACGGTGTTTTGGGGGACACCCCCGGACTTACACCGATAAACTCATCTTT.